One and the same sample provided the 6 T cell receptor beta chains below, sequenced in a study of cytomegalovirus exposure and HLA in healthy donors. The PCR had 60 Vbeta and 13 Jbeta primers. Assay: immunoSEQ multiplex PCR; the TCRdb copy retains only in-frame clones and omits some. This repertoire shows about 140,000 clones, roughly 73% found once; its top ten account for approximately 14%. What was sequenced was PBMCs. Every receptor here comes from a human donor in good health.

This clone was observed a handful of times. The chain links TRBV28 to TRBJ1-2, with 7 nucleotides matching TRBD1. CDR1 MDHEN and CDR2 SYDVKM come from the germline V gene. CDR3 length: 14 residues. The trim removed 5 bases at V and 2 bases at J, leaving 5 bases unmatched. The CDR3 coding sequence is TGTGCCAGCAGTACTCCGACAGGGAACTATGGCTACACCTTC. Translating it yields CASSTPTGNYGYTF.

The chain is built from TRBV2 and TRBJ2-6; 7 bases line up with TRBD1. V was pared by 5 bases and J by 0 bases, with 4 bases of the junction left unmatched. This CDR3 has 16 amino acids. Germline V CDR1 and CDR2: SNHLY, FYNNEI. The CDR3 coding sequence is TGTGCCAGCAGTCCCCGGACAGGCTCTGGGGCCAACGTCCTGACTTTC. Its protein is CASSPRTGSGANVLTF.

The chain links TRBV7-6 to TRBJ1-5; 9 bases are shared with TRBD1. The germline gives CDR1 SGHVS, CDR2 FNYEAQ. The CDR3 covers 16 residues. V shed 5 bases and J 3 bases; nucleotides not matched to a gene: 8. CDR3: CASSPRTGALNQPQHF. In nucleotides, the CDR3 is TGTGCCAGCAGCCCTCGGACAGGGGCGCTCAATCAGCCCCAGCATTTT.

This clone has a handful of counts. This rearrangement joins TRBV5-1 to TRBJ1-4; D is unresolved. V was trimmed by 3 bases and J by 0 bases, leaving 9 bases between them. Germline CDR1 SGHRS, CDR2 YFSETQ. There are 15 residues in the CDR3. The CDR3 is CASSSTVATNEKLFF. The CDR3 DNA is TGCGCCAGCAGCTCCACGGTTGCAACTAATGAAAAACTGTTTTTT.

The chain recombines TRBV2 with TRBJ1-2, with TRBD1 as a possible D gene (6 bases). Trimming stripped 6 bases from V and 4 bases from J, with 15 bases between. Germline loops: CDR1 SNHLY, CDR2 FYNNEI. The CDR3 consists of 14 residues. The CDR3 DNA reads as TGTGCCAGCAGATCAGCCGGGACACGCTATGGCTACACCTTC. Its translation is CASRSAGTRYGYTF.

This clone has just a few counts. V gene TRBV5-4 combines with J gene TRBJ2-7; no clear D. Trimming left V 0 bases short and J 1 base short, with 2 bases between. This CDR3 has 12 amino acids. In germline, CDR1 is SGHNT, CDR2 YYREEE (reference sequence). The CDR3 here is CASSLASYEQYF. CDR3 DNA: TGTGCCAGCAGCTTGGCTTCCTACGAGCAGTACTTC. Based on the CDR3 plus reference TRBV5-4 and TRBJ2-7, the full variable domain is ETGVTQSPTHLIKTRGQQVTLRCSSQSGHNTVSWYQQALGQGPQFIFQYYREEENGRGNFPPRFSGLQFPNYSSELNVNALELDDSALYLCASSLASYEQYFGPGTRLTVT.